This T cell receptor (beta chain) was found in a study of cytomegalovirus exposure and HLA in healthy donors. Study-level results: DRB1 had the most TCR associations and HLA-C the fewest, a later analysis found, with rates varying by HLA locus. It was shown in a later analysis that HLA-associated TCR beta chains were more clonally expanded than other, equally common chains.

Vbeta (60) and Jbeta (13) primers were used in the PCR. Sequencing was performed with immunoSEQ multiplex PCR; in TCRdb, only in-frame clones are kept and a portion is missing. The sample carries 120,000 or so clones, roughly four fifths recorded once. Of note for this clone: No antigen is known for it. Germline is not matched at one junction end, which may reflect a read error.

CDR1 LNHNV and CDR2 YYDKDF come from the germline V gene (reference sequence). This CDR3 comprises 14 residues. The chain carries TRBV15 and TRBJ2-3; D perhaps matches TRBD2 (5 bases). What was sequenced was PBMCs. This receptor was obtained from a man aged 35 to 55 in good health and CMV-seronegative. CDR3 amino acids: CTTSRVRGTDTQYF. The CDR3 DNA reads TGTACCACCAGTAGGGTGCGGGGCACAGATACGCAGTATTTT.